This TCR beta chain originates from a study of prognosis after radiotherapy for stage I lung cancer. Germline assignment: CDR1 SGHRS and CDR2 YFSETQ. The V gene lost 0 bases and the J gene lost 6 bases, with 16 bases spanning the gap. CDR3 length: 15 amino acids. Two-round multiplex PCR amplified TCR beta CDR3 from genomic DNA. Amplification in first-round PCR relied on primers specific to each TRBV and TRBJ gene. TCRdb reprocessed the multiplex PCR reads with MiXCR, giving one entry per CDR3 protein. The sample yields approximately 14,000 distinct CDR3 sequences, around half seen once. The clonotype comes from a donor over 45 with non-small cell lung cancer. The rearrangement joins TRBV5-1 to TRBJ2-7, with D hard to call. The sample was PBMCs, taken before or after stereotactic body radiation therapy (not recorded which). CDR3 amino acids: CASSLVTSRAREQYF. In nucleotides, the CDR3 is TGCGCCAGCAGCTTGGTTACGTCAAGAGCGCGCGAGCAGTACTTC.